This TCR beta chain stems from a study of OX40 agonist ivuxolimab in advanced cancers. About the research overall: An agonistic anti-OX40 (CD134) antibody, ivuxolimab, was used to treat the patients.

Remarks on this clone: Its cognate antigen is unknown.

V was trimmed by 4 bases and J by 4 bases, leaving 13 bases between them. CDR3 length: 14 residues. Germline CDR1 SGDLS, CDR2 YYNGEE. Study results and limitations: Some nonresponders also had low normalized T-cell clonal expansion. The CD4+ and CD8+ T cells in the blood had expanded clonally by week 6 at 0.1 to 3.0 mg/kg.

Assay used: immunoSEQ multiplex PCR; TCRdb lists only in-frame clones, some missing. The data show 50,000 to 60,000 clones, roughly four fifths seen once. The J gene is TRBJ2-3, the V gene TRBV9; a weak D match, TRBD1 (6 bases). Here the sequenced sample was CD4+ or CD8+ T cells sorted from blood, taken in a trial of the OX40 agonist ivuxolimab. The TCR was taken from an adult with an advanced solid tumor such as melanoma, head and neck, liver or kidney cancer. This CDR3 is CASSSQGVADTQYF. In DNA form, the CDR3 reads TGTGCCAGCAGCTCACAGGGCGTTGCAGATACGCAGTATTTT.